Below are 15 T cell receptor beta chains sequenced from a single sample in a study of cytomegalovirus exposure and HLA in healthy donors. This table comes from immunoSEQ multiplex PCR, and its TCRdb copy is limited to in-frame clones, with some not included. The sample contains 140,000 to 150,000 clones, roughly 93% of which appear only once. Sequenced sample: PBMCs. All receptors derive from a man between 18 and 35 years old in good health and CMV-seropositive.

The V and J genes are TRBV2 and TRBJ1-1; unclear D gene. The CDR3 loop spans 17 amino acids. Germline V gives CDR1 SNHLY, CDR2 FYNNEI. V lost 7 bases, J lost 1 base, and 22 bases lay in between. The chain's CDR3 is CASTARTARVGNTEAFF. In DNA, the CDR3 is TGTGCCAGCACCGCACGTACGGCGAGGGTAGGGAACACTGAAGCTTTCTTT.

This chain joins TRBV11-2 and TRBJ2-3; TRBD1 matches at 7 bases. The V gene's germline CDR1 is SGHAT and CDR2 FQNNGV. V gave up 5 bases and J gave up 0 bases; unmatched junction bases: 8. This CDR3 region has 16 residues. CDR3 bases: TGTGCCAGCAGCCTATGGACAGGAACTAGCACAGATACGCAGTATTTT. Protein product: CASSLWTGTSTDTQYF.

This clone was picked up a small number of times. The chain couples TRBV6-1 to TRBJ2-3; the match to TRBD1 covers 8 bases. Germline assignment: CDR1 MNHNS and CDR2 SASEGT. CDR3 length equals 15 residues. V lost 6 bases to trimming and J lost 4 bases; unmatched junction nucleotides: 9. CDR3 in DNA: TGTGCCAGCAGCCTCGCCTCAGGGGGCTCAGATACGCAGTATTTT. This gives the protein CASSLASGGSDTQYF.

This sequence joins TRBV29-1 and TRBJ2-7; TRBD2 matches 9 bases. CDR1 SQVTM and CDR2 ANQGSEA come from the germline V gene. This CDR3 contains 13 residues. The J segment lost 7 bases and the V segment lost 6 bases, leaving 10 bases of the junction unmatched. CDR3 region: CSVGRLAGSEQYF. The CDR3 nucleotides read TGCAGCGTCGGACGGCTAGCGGGGAGTGAGCAGTACTTC.

This chain joins TRBV5-1 and TRBJ1-1; 7 nucleotides align to TRBD1. The CDR3 totals 14 residues. Looked up from germline, CDR1 is SGHRS and CDR2 is YFSETQ. Trimming cost V 0 bases and J 4 bases; bases outside gene matches: 3. CDR3 residues: CASSLGQGPTEAFF. The DNA for the CDR3 is TGCGCCAGCAGCTTGGGACAGGGTCCCACTGAAGCTTTCTTT. The full variable domain, with the rest looked up from reference TRBV5-1 and TRBJ1-1, is KAGVTQTPRYLIKTRGQQVTLSCSPISGHRSVSWYQQTPGQGLQFLFEYFSETQRNKGNFPGRFSGRQFSNSRSEMNVSTLELGDSALYLCASSLGQGPTEAFFGQGTRLTVV.

The gene calls are TRBV2 and TRBJ2-1; 8 nucleotides line up with TRBD2. The CDR3 has 15 residues. Germline V gene sequence: CDR1 SNHLY, CDR2 FYNNEI. The J segment lost 4 bases and the V segment lost 3 bases, leaving 5 bases of the junction unmatched. DNA for the CDR3: TGTGCCAGCAGTGAGCAAGCGGGGGCTTACAATGAGCAGTTCTTC. Protein: CASSEQAGAYNEQFF.

The rearrangement uses TRBV7-8 and TRBJ2-7; TRBD1 is a possible D gene (5 bases). CDR1 SGHVS and CDR2 FQNEAQ come from the germline V gene. CDR3 length equals 15 residues. The V gene lost 5 bases and the J gene lost 6 bases, with 20 bases spanning the gap. The chain's CDR3 is CASSEGVGEYAEQYF. DNA for the CDR3: TGTGCCAGCAGCGAAGGGGTTGGGGAATACGCCGAGCAGTACTTC.

The chain joins TRBV6-1 to TRBJ1-2; 8 bases match TRBD1. The CDR3 extends over 17 amino acids. Germline CDR1 and CDR2: MNHNS and SASEGT. The junction had 9 bases not matched to a gene; V was cut back by 3 bases and J by 0 bases. CDR3 in amino acids: CASSDGQGGQANYGYTF. DNA of the CDR3: TGTGCCAGCAGTGATGGACAGGGTGGTCAAGCTAACTATGGCTACACCTTC.

This chain connects TRBV9 to TRBJ1-1, with D possibly TRBD1 on 5 matching bases. The CDR3 covers 14 residues. V was shortened by 0 bases and J by 0 bases, with 6 bases between the two germline ends. Germline CDR1 is SGDLS and CDR2 is YYNGEE. The CDR3 nucleotides read TGTGCCAGCAGCGTAGGGACAATGAACACTGAAGCTTTCTTT. Protein product: CASSVGTMNTEAFF. Full variable domain (outside the CDR3, taken from reference TRBV9 and TRBJ1-1): DSGVTQTPKHLITATGQRVTLRCSPRSGDLSVYWYQQSLDQGLQFLIQYYNGEERAKGNILERFSAQQFPDLHSELNLSSLELGDSALYFCASSVGTMNTEAFFGQGTRLTVV.

V is TRBV6-1 and J is TRBJ2-7; 7 nucleotides agree with TRBD2. The germline gives CDR1 MNHNS, CDR2 SASEGT. J gave up 0 bases and V 0 bases, and 5 bases lay outside the gene matches. The CDR3 is 16 residues long. The CDR3 region is CASSEAVASGSYEQYF. The CDR3 DNA sequence: TGTGCCAGCAGTGAAGCGGTGGCTAGCGGCTCCTACGAGCAGTACTTC.

The J gene is TRBJ2-7, the V gene TRBV29-1; 13 bases agree with TRBD2. V lost 4 bases and J lost 5; bases outside the gene matches: 8. Germline V lookup: CDR1 SQVTM, CDR2 ANQGSEA. This CDR3 spans 15 amino acids. Here the CDR3 reads CSVGPELAGGDEQYF. The CDR3 coding sequence is TGCAGCGTTGGTCCGGAACTAGCGGGAGGGGACGAGCAGTACTTC.

This chain joins TRBV28 and TRBJ1-6; D is perhaps TRBD1 (6 bases). V was cut by 6 bases and J by 8 bases, with 11 bases left in between. The CDR3 length is 13 residues. From germline, CDR1 is MDHEN and CDR2 SYDVKM. The CDR3 DNA sequence: TGTGCCAGCAGGGCTTACAGGGATTCACCCCTCCACTTT. Translation: CASRAYRDSPLHF.

This clone has only one observation. CDR3 bases: TGTGCCAGCAGCCCAGCCGCAGGGGGCGAGAGCGGGAGGGCCCTACCGGGGCCGTACAATGAGCAGTTCTTC. It translates to CASSPAAGGESGRALPGPYNEQFF. The chain employs TRBV13 and TRBJ2-1; 10 positions agree with TRBD2. The CDR3 covers 24 residues. Trimming took 5 bases from V and 4 from J; bases not matched to a gene: 32. Germline lookup yields CDR1 PRHDT and CDR2 FYEKMQ (reference sequence).

The chain is built from TRBV6-5 and TRBJ1-2; D possibly corresponds to TRBD1 (6 bases). V gave up 10 bases and J gave up 3 bases, with 15 bases separating them. The CDR3 spans 13 residues. Germline values: CDR1 MNHEY, CDR2 SVGAGI. Written as DNA, the CDR3 is TGTGCCACCCTGGACAGCGCTTACTATGGCTACACCTTC. Translating it yields CATLDSAYYGYTF.

This rearrangement joins TRBV7-6 to TRBJ2-7, with TRBD2 matching 12 bases. Germline V gene sequence: CDR1 SGHVS, CDR2 FNYEAQ. This CDR3 contains 16 residues. Germline trimming cut 5 bases from V and 2 bases from J; bases unmatched to any gene: 7. The CDR3 loop reads CASSTLTSGRPYEQYF. The DNA of the CDR3 is TGTGCCAGCAGCACGCTGACTAGCGGGAGACCCTACGAGCAGTACTTC.